A single T cell receptor (beta chain) is shown here with its context. It has no known antigen specificity. The record has no base qualities; no much larger clone is one base away. Each PCR received spiked-in synthetic TCR analog templates so that absolute template abundance could be estimated from read counts. Using the immunoSEQ assay, TCRbeta CDR3 regions were amplified from genomic DNA with bias-controlled V and J gene primers. Sequencing of rearranged TCRbeta segments was done at approximately 20X coverage. The original methods were these. Sequencing errors were corrected by clustering and CDR3s were annotated against IMGT to assign V, D and J genes. Out-of-frame and stop-codon sequences were excluded, and only productive TCRbeta rearrangements were used in downstream analyses. To compute clonality, Shannon entropy was normalized by the log of the number of unique productive sequences and then subtracted from one. Fisher's exact test with Benjamini-Hochberg correction, at a threshold of adjusted p below 0.01, was used to find clones that differed between time points or between blood and tumor. What TCRdb holds here is the immuneACCESS table cut down to in-frame rearrangements. Part of the clones is not present; checked against another copy, under half of the missing clones reflect an unresolved V gene, and the others are unexplained. That table gives V, J and clone size, and the DNA gave D and trimming. Present in this sample are 45,000 to 60,000 clones, around 90% of which were seen just once. The top ten clonotypes cover 7.6% of the sample.

The source of the sample is a study of PD-L1 blockade in urothelial cancer (TCRdb year 2017). About the investigation overall: All patients started therapy in about 2014 and received atezolizumab 1,200 mg intravenously every 3 weeks. About 90% of the 29 patients were males with bladder-origin urothelial cancer, and about 65% of the roughly 30 reported a prior smoking history. An ECOG performance status of 0 or 1 was recorded for the patients, and 0 to 3 prior chemotherapy regimens had been received by the patients. Blood samples were analyzed 3 weeks after the start of treatment (second dose) and 6 weeks after the start of treatment. Blood samples gave a median of around 140,000 T cells and approximately 85,000 unique TCRs, with a median clonality of approximately 0.08. An exploratory multi-omic analysis was conducted of the somatic, immune and clinical correlates of response to PD-L1 blockade with atezolizumab in urothelial cancer. Pretreatment tumor samples, along with matched peripheral blood collected serially before and after atezolizumab treatment, underwent TCR sequencing. Durable clinical benefit was defined as progression-free survival longer than 6 months, and TCR features were also tested against progression-free and overall survival. Whole exome sequencing and RNA sequencing of pretreatment tumors were performed alongside TCR sequencing in the same patients. About 10 patients achieved durable clinical benefit and approximately 20 did not. Some 29 patients had pretreatment blood TCR-seq, about 25 had at least one posttreatment blood collection, and about 25 had tumor TCR-seq. General study outcomes and caveats: Improved progression-free and overall survival was associated with having pretreatment peripheral blood TCR clonality below the median. Greater expansion of tumor-associated TCR clones in peripheral blood 3 weeks after the start of treatment was observed in patients with durable benefit (n of about 20, p = 0.022). Because the sample size was small (n ≈ 30) and many exploratory analyses were performed, the results are intended to be hypothesis-generating.

Relative to germline, V is 6 bases shorter and J is 9 bases shorter, with 15 bases between their ends. The CDR3 holds 13 amino acids from the cysteine to the phenylalanine. Solely the CDR3 DNA is kept, with 39 bases framed from the first base. According to the germline V gene, CDR1 reads ENHRY and CDR2 reads SYGVKD. A cohort of approximately 30 patients with locally advanced or metastatic urothelial carcinoma, treated at Memorial Sloan Kettering on a trial protocol, was included. Peripheral blood mononuclear cells were collected from each patient pretreatment and during treatment, giving between 1 and 8 total time points per patient. The Qiagen DNeasy Blood extraction kit was used to purify genomic DNA from total PBMCs and from tumor samples. PBMCs were collected pretreatment and during treatment and were isolated and stored as previously described.

Recombination linked TRBV10-3 to TRBJ1-5; matching of 6 bases hints at TRBD1 as the D gene. Specimen: PBMCs, collected around atezolizumab (anti-PD-L1) treatment. This sequence originates from a man aged 55-75 years with urothelial cancer. DNA sequence: TGTGCCATCAGAGGGGAGGGGGGGTCGCCCCAGCATTTT. Its protein product is CAIRGEGGSPQHF.